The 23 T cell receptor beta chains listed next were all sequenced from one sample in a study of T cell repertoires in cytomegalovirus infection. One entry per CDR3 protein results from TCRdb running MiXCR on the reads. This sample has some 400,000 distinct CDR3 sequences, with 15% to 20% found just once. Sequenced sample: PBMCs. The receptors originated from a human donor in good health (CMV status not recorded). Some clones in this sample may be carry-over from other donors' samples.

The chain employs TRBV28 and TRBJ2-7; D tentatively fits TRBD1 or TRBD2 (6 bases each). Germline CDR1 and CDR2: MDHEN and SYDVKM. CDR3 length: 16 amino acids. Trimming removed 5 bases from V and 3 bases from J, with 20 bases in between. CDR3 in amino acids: CASSPWGASSLYEQYF. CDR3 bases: TGTGCCAGCAGTCCCTGGGGGGCTTCTTCCCTCTACGAGCAGTACTTC.

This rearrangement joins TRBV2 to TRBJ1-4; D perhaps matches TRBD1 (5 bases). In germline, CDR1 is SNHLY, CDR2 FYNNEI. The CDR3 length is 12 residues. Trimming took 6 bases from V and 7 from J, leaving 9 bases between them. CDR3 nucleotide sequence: TGTGCCAGCAGCCGACAGAGTGAAAAACTGTTTTTT. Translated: CASSRQSEKLFF. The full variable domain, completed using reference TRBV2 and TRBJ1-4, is EPEVTQTPSHQVTQMGQEVILRCVPISNHLYFYWYRQILGQKVEFLVSFYNNEISEKSEIFDDQFSVERPDGSNFTLKIRSTKLEDSAMYFCASSRQSEKLFFGSGTQLSVL.

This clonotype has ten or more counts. The CDR3 nucleotides are TGTGCCAGCAGCATCCTGTACTCCACAGATACGCAGTATTTT. This translates into CASSILYSTDTQYF. The chain combines TRBV7-2 with TRBJ2-3; D uncertain. CDR3 size: 14 residues. The germline CDR1 and CDR2 sequences are SGHTA and FQGNSA. Trimming took off 5 bases at V and 2 bases at J, with 11 bases between the two ends.

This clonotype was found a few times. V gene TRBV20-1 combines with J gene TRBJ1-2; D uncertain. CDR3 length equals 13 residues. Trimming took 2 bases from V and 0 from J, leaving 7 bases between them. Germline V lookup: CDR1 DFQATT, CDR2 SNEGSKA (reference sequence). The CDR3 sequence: CSARTAANYGYTF. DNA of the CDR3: TGCAGTGCTAGAACGGCGGCTAACTATGGCTACACCTTC.

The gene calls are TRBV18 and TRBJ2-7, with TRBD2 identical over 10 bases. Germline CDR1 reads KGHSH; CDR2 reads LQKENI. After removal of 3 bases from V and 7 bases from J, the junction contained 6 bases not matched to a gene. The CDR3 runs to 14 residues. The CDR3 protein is CASSPGLATPEQYF. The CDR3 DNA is TGTGCCAGCTCACCGGGACTAGCGACCCCGGAGCAGTACTTC. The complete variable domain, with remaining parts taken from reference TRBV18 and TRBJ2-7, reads NAGVMQNPRHLVRRRGQEARLRCSPMKGHSHVYWYRQLPEEGLKFMVYLQKENIIDESGMPKERFSAEFPKEGPSILRIQQVVRGDSAAYFCASSPGLATPEQYFGPGTRLTVT.

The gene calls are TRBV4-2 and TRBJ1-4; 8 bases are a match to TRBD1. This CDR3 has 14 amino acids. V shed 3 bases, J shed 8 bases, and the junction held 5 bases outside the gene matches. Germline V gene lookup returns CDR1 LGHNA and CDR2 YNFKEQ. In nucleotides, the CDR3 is TGTGCCAGCAGCCAGCAGGGGGCCTTGGAAAAACTGTTTTTT. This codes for CASSQQGALEKLFF.

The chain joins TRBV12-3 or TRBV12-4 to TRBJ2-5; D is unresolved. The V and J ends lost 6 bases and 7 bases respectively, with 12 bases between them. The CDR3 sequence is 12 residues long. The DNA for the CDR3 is TGTGCCAGCAGCCACGGATCCGGGACCCAGTACTTC. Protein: CASSHGSGTQYF.

The CDR3 sequence: CSVRSGKACEQYF. CDR3 bases: TGCAGCGTTCGTAGCGGGAAGGCCTGCGAGCAGTACTTC. The gene calls are TRBV29-1 and TRBJ2-7; 8 positions match TRBD2. Per the germline V gene, CDR1 is SQVTM and CDR2 is ANQGSEA. The J segment lost 6 bases and the V segment lost 5 bases, leaving 9 bases of the junction unmatched. This CDR3 spans 13 amino acids.

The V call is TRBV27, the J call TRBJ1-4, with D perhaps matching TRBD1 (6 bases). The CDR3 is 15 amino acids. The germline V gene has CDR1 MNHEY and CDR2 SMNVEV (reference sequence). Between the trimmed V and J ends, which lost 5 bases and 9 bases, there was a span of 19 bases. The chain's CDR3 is CASSTARQAAQKLFF. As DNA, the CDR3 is TGTGCCAGCAGTACCGCTCGACAGGCCGCCCAAAAACTGTTTTTT.

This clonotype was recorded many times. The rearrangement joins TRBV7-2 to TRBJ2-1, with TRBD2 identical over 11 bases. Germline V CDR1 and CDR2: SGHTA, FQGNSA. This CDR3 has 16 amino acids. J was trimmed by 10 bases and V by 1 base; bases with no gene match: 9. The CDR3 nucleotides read TGTGCCAGCAGCTTAGGGGTTAGCGGGGGGGCAGGGGAGCAGTTCTTC. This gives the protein CASSLGVSGGAGEQFF.

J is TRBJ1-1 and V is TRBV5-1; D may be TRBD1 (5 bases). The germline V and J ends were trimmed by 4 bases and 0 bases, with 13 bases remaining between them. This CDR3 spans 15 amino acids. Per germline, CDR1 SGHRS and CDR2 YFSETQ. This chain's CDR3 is CASSPQGVMNTEAFF. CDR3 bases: TGCGCCAGCAGCCCCCAGGGTGTCATGAACACTGAAGCTTTCTTT.

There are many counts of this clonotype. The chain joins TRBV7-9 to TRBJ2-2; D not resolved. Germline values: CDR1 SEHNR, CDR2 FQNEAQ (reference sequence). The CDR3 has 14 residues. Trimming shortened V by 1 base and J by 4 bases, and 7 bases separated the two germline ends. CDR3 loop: CASSLVHLTGELFF. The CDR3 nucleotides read TGTGCCAGCAGCTTAGTCCATCTCACCGGGGAGCTGTTTTTT. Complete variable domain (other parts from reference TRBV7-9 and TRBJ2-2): DTGVSQNPRHKITKRGQNVTFRCDPISEHNRLYWYRQTLGQGPEFLTYFQNEAQLEKSRLLSDRFSAERPKGSFSTLEIQRTEQGDSAMYLCASSLVHLTGELFFGEGSRLTVL.

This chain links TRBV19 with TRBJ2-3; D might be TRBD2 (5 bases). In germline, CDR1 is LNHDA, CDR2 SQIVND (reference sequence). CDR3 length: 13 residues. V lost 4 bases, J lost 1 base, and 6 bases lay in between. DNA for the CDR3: TGTGCCAGTAGTACCGGGGGCACAGATACGCAGTATTTT. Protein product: CASSTGGTDTQYF.

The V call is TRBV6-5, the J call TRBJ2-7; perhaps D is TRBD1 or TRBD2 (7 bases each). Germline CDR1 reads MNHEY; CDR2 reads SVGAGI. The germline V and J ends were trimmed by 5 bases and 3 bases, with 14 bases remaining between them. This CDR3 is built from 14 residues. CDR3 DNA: TGTGCCAGCAGTGGGGGGGGACAGATCTACGAGCAGTACTTC. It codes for CASSGGGQIYEQYF.

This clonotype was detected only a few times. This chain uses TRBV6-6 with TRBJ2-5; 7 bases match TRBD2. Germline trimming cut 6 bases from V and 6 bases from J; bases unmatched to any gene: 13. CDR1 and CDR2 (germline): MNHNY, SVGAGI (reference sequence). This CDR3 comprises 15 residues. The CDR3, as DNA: TGTGCCAGCAGCCTCATTGTCGGCGGGAGAAAGACCCAGTACTTC. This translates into CASSLIVGGRKTQYF.

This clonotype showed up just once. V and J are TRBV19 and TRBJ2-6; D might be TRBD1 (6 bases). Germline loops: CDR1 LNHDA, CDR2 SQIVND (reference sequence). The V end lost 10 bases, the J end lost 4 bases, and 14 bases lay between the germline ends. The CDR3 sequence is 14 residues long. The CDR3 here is CATTTGTGANVLTF. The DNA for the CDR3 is TGTGCCACCACAACAGGGACCGGGGCCAACGTCCTGACTTTC.

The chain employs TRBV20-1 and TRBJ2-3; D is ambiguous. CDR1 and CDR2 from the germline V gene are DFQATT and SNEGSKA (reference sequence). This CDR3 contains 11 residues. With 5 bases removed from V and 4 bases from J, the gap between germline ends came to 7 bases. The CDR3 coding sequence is TGCAGTGCTCCCCTGGCAGATACGCAGTATTTT. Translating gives CSAPLADTQYF.

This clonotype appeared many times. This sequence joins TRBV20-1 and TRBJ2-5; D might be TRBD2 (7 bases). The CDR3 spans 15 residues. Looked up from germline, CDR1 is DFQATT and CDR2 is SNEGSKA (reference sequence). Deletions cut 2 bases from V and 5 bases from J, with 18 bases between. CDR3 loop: CSARFPDGGHETQYF. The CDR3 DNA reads TGCAGTGCTAGATTTCCCGACGGGGGGCACGAGACCCAGTACTTC.

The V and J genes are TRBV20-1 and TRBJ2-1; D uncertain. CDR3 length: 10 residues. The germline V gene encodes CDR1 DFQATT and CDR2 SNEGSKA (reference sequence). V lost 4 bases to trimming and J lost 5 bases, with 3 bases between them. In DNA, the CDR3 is TGCAGTGCTATAAACAATGAGCAGTTCTTC. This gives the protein CSAINNEQFF.

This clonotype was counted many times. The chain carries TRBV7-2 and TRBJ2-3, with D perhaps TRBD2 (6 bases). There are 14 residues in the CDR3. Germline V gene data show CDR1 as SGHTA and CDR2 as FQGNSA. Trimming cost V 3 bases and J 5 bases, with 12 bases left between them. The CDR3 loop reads CASSLRGARDTQYF. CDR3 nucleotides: TGTGCCAGCAGCTTGCGGGGAGCCCGAGATACGCAGTATTTT.

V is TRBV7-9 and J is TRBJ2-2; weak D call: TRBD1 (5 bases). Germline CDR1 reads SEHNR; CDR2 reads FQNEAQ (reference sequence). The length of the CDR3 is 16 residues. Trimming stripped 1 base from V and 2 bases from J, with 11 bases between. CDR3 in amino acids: CASSLDFGANTGELFF. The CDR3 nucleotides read TGTGCCAGCAGCTTAGATTTTGGGGCCAACACCGGGGAGCTGTTTTTT.

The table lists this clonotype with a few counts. CDR3 DNA sequence: TGTGCCAGCAGCGAACGGATCTACAATGAGCAGTTCTTC. Translated: CASSERIYNEQFF. J is TRBJ2-1 and V is TRBV11-2, with no clear D. With 5 bases removed from V and 3 bases from J, the gap between germline ends came to 8 bases. The germline V gene encodes CDR1 SGHAT and CDR2 FQNNGV. The CDR3 spans 13 residues.

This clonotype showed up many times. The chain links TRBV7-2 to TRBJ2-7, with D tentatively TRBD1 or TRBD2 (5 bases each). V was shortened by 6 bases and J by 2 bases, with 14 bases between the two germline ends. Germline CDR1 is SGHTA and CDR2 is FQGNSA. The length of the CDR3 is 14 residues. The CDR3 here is CASSQGPNPYEQYF. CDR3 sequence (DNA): TGTGCCAGCAGTCAGGGACCCAACCCCTACGAGCAGTACTTC.